This T cell receptor beta chain was obtained from a study of T cell repertoires in cytomegalovirus infection. The wider study: Through public TCR beta signatures, both CMV infection and matching HLA type were indicated.

From the reads, TCRdb called clonotypes with MiXCR, one entry per CDR3 protein. The sample consists of some 700,000 distinct CDR3 sequences, 35% of them appearing once. Whole-study findings and limits: Carriers of CMV plus the relevant HLA were identified by cumulative public TCR beta family frequency. Clonotype analysis showed dominance of the ex vivo response by HLA-C-restricted CMV-specific TCR beta clonotypes.

Trimming took off 3 bases at V and 6 bases at J, with 19 bases between the two ends. Germline V gene data show CDR1 as SGHTA and CDR2 as FQGTGA. The CDR3 covers 16 residues. Concerning this clonotype itself: Its antigen is still unknown.

Source material: PBMCs. The sequence came from a human donor in good health (CMV status not recorded). Some clones in this sample may be carry-over from other donors' samples. This chain links TRBV7-3 with TRBJ2-3, with D perhaps TRBD2 (7 bases). The CDR3 region has the DNA TGTGCCAGCAGCTTCGGCGGGGGCCTCTTGTCGGATACGCAGTATTTT. It encodes CASSFGGGLLSDTQYF.